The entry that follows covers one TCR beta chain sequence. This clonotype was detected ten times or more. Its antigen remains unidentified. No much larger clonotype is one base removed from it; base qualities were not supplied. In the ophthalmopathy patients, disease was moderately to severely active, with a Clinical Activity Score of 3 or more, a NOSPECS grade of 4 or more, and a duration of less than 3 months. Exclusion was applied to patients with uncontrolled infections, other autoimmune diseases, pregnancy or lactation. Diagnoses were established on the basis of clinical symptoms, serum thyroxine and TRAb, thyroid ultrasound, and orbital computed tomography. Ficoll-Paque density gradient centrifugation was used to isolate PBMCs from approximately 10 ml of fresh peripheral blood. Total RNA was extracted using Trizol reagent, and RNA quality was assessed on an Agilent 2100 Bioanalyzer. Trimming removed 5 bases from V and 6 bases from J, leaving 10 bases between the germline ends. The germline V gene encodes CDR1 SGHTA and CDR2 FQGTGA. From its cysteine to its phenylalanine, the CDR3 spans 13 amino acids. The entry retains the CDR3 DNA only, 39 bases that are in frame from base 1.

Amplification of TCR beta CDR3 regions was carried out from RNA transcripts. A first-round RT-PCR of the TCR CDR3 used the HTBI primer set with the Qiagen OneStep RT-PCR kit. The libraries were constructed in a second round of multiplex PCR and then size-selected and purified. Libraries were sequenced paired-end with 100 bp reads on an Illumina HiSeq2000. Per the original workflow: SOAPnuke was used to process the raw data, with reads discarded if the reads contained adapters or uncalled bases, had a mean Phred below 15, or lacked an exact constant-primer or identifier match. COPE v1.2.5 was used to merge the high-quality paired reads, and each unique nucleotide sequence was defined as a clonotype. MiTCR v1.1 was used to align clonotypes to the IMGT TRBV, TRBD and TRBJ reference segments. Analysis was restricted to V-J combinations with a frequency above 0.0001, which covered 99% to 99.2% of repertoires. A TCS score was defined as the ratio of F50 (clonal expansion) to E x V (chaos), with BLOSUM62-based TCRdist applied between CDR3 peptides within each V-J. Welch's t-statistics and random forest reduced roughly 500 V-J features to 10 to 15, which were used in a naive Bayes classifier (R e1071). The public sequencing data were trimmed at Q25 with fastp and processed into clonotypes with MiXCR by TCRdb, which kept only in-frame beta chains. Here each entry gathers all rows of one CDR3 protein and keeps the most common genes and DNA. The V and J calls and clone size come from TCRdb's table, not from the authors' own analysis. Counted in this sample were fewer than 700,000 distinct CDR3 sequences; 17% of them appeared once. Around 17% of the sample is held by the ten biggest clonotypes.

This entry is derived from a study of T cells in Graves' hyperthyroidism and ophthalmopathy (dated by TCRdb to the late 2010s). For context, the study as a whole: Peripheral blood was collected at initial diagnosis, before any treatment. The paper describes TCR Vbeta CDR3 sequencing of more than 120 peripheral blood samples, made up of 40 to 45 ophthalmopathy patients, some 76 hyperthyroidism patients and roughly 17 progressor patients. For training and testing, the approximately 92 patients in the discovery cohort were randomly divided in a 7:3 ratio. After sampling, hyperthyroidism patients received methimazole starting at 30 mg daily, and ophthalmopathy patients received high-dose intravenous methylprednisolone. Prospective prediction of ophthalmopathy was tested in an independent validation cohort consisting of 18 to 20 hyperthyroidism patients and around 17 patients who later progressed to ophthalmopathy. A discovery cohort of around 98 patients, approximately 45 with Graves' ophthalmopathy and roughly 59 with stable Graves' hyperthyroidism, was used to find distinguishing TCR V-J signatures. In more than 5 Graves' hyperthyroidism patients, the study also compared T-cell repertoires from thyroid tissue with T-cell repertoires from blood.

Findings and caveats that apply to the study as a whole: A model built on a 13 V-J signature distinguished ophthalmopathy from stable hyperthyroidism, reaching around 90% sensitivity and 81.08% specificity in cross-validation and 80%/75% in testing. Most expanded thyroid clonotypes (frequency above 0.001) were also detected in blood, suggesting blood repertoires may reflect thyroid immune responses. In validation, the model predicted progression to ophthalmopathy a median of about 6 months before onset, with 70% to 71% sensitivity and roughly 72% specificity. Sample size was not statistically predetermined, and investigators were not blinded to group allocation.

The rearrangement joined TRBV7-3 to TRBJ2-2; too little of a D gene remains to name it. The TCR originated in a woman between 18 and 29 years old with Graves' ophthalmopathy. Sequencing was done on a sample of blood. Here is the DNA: TGTGCCAGCAGCGTTGGTGCCGCCGGGGAGCTGTTTTTT. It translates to CASSVGAAGELFF.